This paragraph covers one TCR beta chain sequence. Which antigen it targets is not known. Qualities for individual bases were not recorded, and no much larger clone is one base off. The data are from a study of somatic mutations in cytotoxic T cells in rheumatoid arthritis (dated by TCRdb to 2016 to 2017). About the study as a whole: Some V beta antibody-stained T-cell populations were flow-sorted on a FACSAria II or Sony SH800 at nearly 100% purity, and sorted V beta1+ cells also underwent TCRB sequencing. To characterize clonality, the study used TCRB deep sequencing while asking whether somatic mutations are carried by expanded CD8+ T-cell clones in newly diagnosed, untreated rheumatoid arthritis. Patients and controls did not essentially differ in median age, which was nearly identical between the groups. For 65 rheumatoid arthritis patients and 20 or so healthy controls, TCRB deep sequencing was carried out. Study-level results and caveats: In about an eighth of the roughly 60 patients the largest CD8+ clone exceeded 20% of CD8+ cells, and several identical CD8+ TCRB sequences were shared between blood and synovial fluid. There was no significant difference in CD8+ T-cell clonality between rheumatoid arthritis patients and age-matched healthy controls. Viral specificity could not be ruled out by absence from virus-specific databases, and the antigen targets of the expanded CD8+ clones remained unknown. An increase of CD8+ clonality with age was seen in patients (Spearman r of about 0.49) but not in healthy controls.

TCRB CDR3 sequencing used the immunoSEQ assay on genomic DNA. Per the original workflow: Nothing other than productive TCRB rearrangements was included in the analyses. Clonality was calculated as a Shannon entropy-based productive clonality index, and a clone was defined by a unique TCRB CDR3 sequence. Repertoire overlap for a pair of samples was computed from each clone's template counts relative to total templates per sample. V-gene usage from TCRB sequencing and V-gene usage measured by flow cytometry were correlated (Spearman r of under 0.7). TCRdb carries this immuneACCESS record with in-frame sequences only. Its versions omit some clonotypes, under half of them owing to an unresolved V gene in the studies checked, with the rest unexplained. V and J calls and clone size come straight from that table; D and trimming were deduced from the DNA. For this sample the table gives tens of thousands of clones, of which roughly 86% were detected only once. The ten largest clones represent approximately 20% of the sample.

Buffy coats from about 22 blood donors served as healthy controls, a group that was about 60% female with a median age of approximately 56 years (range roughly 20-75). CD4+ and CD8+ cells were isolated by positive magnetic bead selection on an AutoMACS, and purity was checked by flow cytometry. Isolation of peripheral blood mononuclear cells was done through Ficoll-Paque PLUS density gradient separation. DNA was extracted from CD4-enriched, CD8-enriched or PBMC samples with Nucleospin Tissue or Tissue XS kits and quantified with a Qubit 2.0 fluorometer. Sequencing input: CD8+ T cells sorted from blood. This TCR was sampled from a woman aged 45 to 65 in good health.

The CDR3 has the sequence CASSLSGNEQFF. In nucleotide form, the sequence is TGTGCCAGCAGCTTATCTGGTAATGAGCAGTTCTTC. The chain is assembled from TRBV7-8 and TRBJ2-1; no D segment can be confidently identified. Cut back by 2 bases and 7 bases, the V and J ends lie 6 bases apart. The CDR3 holds 12 amino acids from the cysteine to the phenylalanine. Only the CDR3 part of the read is kept: 36 bases, read in frame from the first base. CDR1 and CDR2 are read off the germline V gene as SGHVS and FQNEAQ.